The 28 T cell receptor beta chains below all came from one sample that was sequenced in a study of neurological immune-mediated disorders. TCRdb reanalysed the 5' RACE reads using MiXCR and keeps one entry per CDR3 protein. This sample has 44,000 or so distinct CDR3 sequences; around 6% occur once, and the top ten carry around 0.52%. The sample comprised CD4+ T cells from blood. All receptors derive from a middle-aged woman in good health.

This clonotype was counted ten times or more. This rearrangement joins TRBV7-2 to TRBJ1-6; possible D gene TRBD1, 5 bases. This CDR3 has 14 residues. V was pared by 7 bases and J by 7 bases, with 14 bases between. CDR1 is SGHTA, CDR2 FQGNSA, per germline. CDR3: CASMDRGRNSPLHF. The CDR3 DNA reads as TGTGCCAGCATGGACCGGGGACGGAATTCACCCCTCCACTTT.

This clonotype was picked up many times. This chain connects TRBV20-1 to TRBJ2-5; 8 bases are a match to TRBD2. Germline CDR1 is DFQATT and CDR2 is SNEGSKA (reference sequence). There are 15 residues in the CDR3. This CDR3 is CKAAGGGSGKETQYF. The CDR3, as DNA: TGCAAGGCCGCCGGGGGGGGTAGCGGTAAAGAGACCCAGTACTTC.

This clonotype has at least ten counts. The chain carries TRBV20-1 and TRBJ2-1, with 7 bases fitting TRBD2. Unmatched junction bases numbered 13, after V lost 4 bases and J lost 1 base. Germline V CDR1 and CDR2: DFQATT, SNEGSKA (reference sequence). This CDR3 has 17 residues. CDR3 sequence (DNA): TGCAGTGCTACTAGACCCGAACTAGCGAGGTCCTACAATGAGCAGTTCTTC. Translating it yields CSATRPELARSYNEQFF.

This clonotype was seen many times. The genes are TRBV5-1 and TRBJ2-3; TRBD1 matches at 8 bases. The ends lost 1 base at V and 3 bases at J; junction bases unmatched: 7. Germline CDR1 SGHRS, CDR2 YFSETQ. This CDR3 contains 16 residues. The CDR3 reads CASSLMQGASTDTQYF. The CDR3 DNA reads as TGCGCCAGCAGCTTGATGCAGGGGGCTTCTACAGATACGCAGTATTTT.

There are many counts of this clonotype. V gene TRBV7-9 combines with J gene TRBJ2-6; maybe TRBD2 (6 bases). This CDR3 contains 16 residues. Germline V CDR1 and CDR2: SEHNR, FQNEAQ (reference sequence). Deletions cut 7 bases from V and 1 base from J, with 14 bases between. The CDR3 here is CASTRGTGSGANVLTF. DNA of the CDR3: TGTGCCAGCACCCGGGGGACGGGGTCTGGGGCCAACGTCCTGACTTTC.

The gene calls are TRBV29-1 and TRBJ2-3; tentatively, D is TRBD2 (6 bases). Germline V gene lookup returns CDR1 SQVTM and CDR2 ANQGSEA. V gave up 7 bases and J gave up 2 bases, with 13 bases separating them. This CDR3 contains 13 residues. The CDR3 DNA sequence: TGCAGCGCCAAGGGGAGGTCCACAGATACGCAGTATTTT. Its protein is CSAKGRSTDTQYF.

In this sample, this clonotype turned up many times. This sequence joins TRBV10-2 and TRBJ2-3; no definite D call. Germline loops: CDR1 WSHSY, CDR2 SAAADI. The CDR3 runs 15 residues. The germline V and J ends were trimmed by 2 bases and 1 base, with 10 bases remaining between them. CDR3 region: CASSEVGLGTDTQYF. DNA for the CDR3: TGCGCCAGCAGTGAGGTCGGTTTGGGCACAGATACGCAGTATTTT.

V and J are TRBV18 and TRBJ2-7, with a possible D match to TRBD2 (5 bases). The CDR3 loop spans 16 amino acids. Trimming removed 3 bases at V and 3 bases at J, with 18 bases between. Germline assignment: CDR1 KGHSH and CDR2 LQKENI. CDR3 protein: CASSPGSVATNYEQYF. The CDR3 DNA follows: TGTGCCAGCTCACCCGGGTCGGTAGCGACCAACTACGAGCAGTACTTC.

This clonotype has ten or more counts. This chain connects TRBV6-6 to TRBJ2-7; D possibly corresponds to TRBD2 (5 bases). CDR3 length: 14 amino acids. The V gene lost 4 bases and the J gene lost 0 bases, with 10 bases spanning the gap. Germline V lookup: CDR1 MNHNY, CDR2 SVGAGI (reference sequence). The CDR3 DNA reads as TGTGCCAGCAGTTTAAGCGGTAGCTCCTACGAGCAGTACTTC. It yields the protein CASSLSGSSYEQYF.

This clonotype appeared many times. The V call is TRBV20-1, the J call TRBJ1-1; D is perhaps TRBD1 (6 bases). Trimming cost V 0 bases and J 4 bases, with 18 bases left between them. CDR1 is DFQATT and CDR2 is SNEGSKA in the germline V gene (reference sequence). The CDR3 totals 16 residues. The CDR3 spells CSARDPERGGGTEAFF. The DNA for the CDR3 is TGCAGTGCTAGAGATCCCGAGAGAGGGGGGGGCACTGAAGCTTTCTTT.

This clonotype was observed many times. The chain links TRBV27 to TRBJ1-1; a possible D gene is TRBD1 (6 bases). Trimming took 8 bases from V and 0 from J, leaving 10 bases between them. The CDR3 length is 13 residues. Germline assignment: CDR1 MNHEY and CDR2 SMNVEV (reference sequence). The CDR3 loop is CASCDRLNTEAFF. In nucleotides, the CDR3 is TGTGCCAGCTGTGACAGGCTGAACACTGAAGCTTTCTTT.

This clonotype was observed at least ten times. The chain couples TRBV20-1 to TRBJ2-2, with 9 positions matching TRBD2. V shed 5 bases and J 2 bases; nucleotides not matched to a gene: 6. Germline lookup yields CDR1 DFQATT and CDR2 SNEGSKA (reference sequence). CDR3 length: 15 residues. CDR3 bases: TGCAGTGCTGTACTGACTAGCGGCAACACCGGGGAGCTGTTTTTT. This gives the protein CSAVLTSGNTGELFF.

This clonotype was observed at least ten times. V and J are TRBV20-1 and TRBJ2-7; perhaps TRBD1 as D (5 bases). CDR1 DFQATT and CDR2 SNEGSKA come from the germline V gene (reference sequence). The V end lost 2 bases, the J end lost 3 bases, and 11 bases lay between the germline ends. The CDR3 is made up of 13 amino acids. The CDR3 protein is CSARPKGFYEQYF. The CDR3 DNA reads TGCAGTGCTAGACCCAAGGGGTTCTACGAGCAGTACTTC.

In its sample, this clonotype was seen many times. This sequence joins TRBV18 and TRBJ2-1, with a weak D call TRBD2 (6 bases). The germline V gene has CDR1 KGHSH and CDR2 LQKENI. The CDR3 extends over 16 amino acids. V was cut by 2 bases and J by 7 bases, with 18 bases left in between. Written as DNA, the CDR3 is TGTGCCAGCTCACCAAAGACCCCCGGGAGAGAGAATGAGCAGTTCTTC. Residues: CASSPKTPGRENEQFF.

This clonotype was detected ten times or more. J is TRBJ2-7 and V is TRBV20-1; 9 nucleotides align to TRBD1. This CDR3 comprises 16 residues. Trimming at V came to 6 bases and at J to 1 base, leaving 13 bases not matched to a gene. CDR1 is DFQATT, CDR2 SNEGSKA, per germline (reference sequence). In DNA, the CDR3 is TGCAGTGCCCAAGGTCCTGGGGACAGGGTTTCCTACGAGCAGTACTTC. Translating gives CSAQGPGDRVSYEQYF.

This chain links TRBV5-1 with TRBJ1-6; D unresolved. Germline V lookup: CDR1 SGHRS, CDR2 YFSETQ. The CDR3 is 14 residues long. The V end lost 0 bases, the J end lost 8 bases, and 9 bases lay between the germline ends. For the CDR3, the DNA is TGCGCCAGCAGCTTGGAGGAGGGCGATTCACCCCTCCACTTT. As protein: CASSLEEGDSPLHF.

This clonotype appeared many times. V is TRBV20-1 and J is TRBJ2-5, with 8 nucleotides matching TRBD2. Looked up from germline, CDR1 is DFQATT and CDR2 is SNEGSKA (reference sequence). The CDR3 extends over 15 amino acids. V gave up 5 bases and J gave up 4 bases; unmatched junction bases: 12. The CDR3 reads CSAEEIAGLGETQYF. Written as DNA, the CDR3 is TGCAGTGCTGAAGAAATAGCGGGACTGGGAGAGACCCAGTACTTC.

This clonotype came up many times. CDR3 residues: CASSLLPRGSYEQYF. The CDR3 region has the DNA TGTGCCAGCAGTTTACTTCCCCGGGGCTCCTACGAGCAGTACTTC. J is TRBJ2-7 and V is TRBV27; D is perhaps TRBD2 (5 bases). Per germline, CDR1 MNHEY and CDR2 SMNVEV (reference sequence). The CDR3 loop spans 15 amino acids. With 2 bases removed from V and 0 bases from J, the gap between germline ends came to 11 bases.

This clonotype was observed many times. This sequence joins TRBV7-2 and TRBJ2-1; 9 bases agree with TRBD2. There are 17 residues in the CDR3. CDR1 SGHTA and CDR2 FQGNSA come from the germline V gene. Unmatched junction bases numbered 7, after V lost 4 bases and J lost 0 bases. The CDR3 sequence is CASSSPIAGASYNEQFF. The CDR3 DNA follows: TGTGCCAGCAGCTCCCCGATAGCGGGAGCCTCCTACAATGAGCAGTTCTTC.

This clonotype was found many times. This chain joins TRBV20-1 and TRBJ2-1; 14 positions agree with TRBD2. CDR1 and CDR2 (germline): DFQATT, SNEGSKA (reference sequence). The CDR3 loop spans 17 amino acids. V lost 6 bases, J lost 1 base, and 8 bases stayed unmatched. CDR3 DNA sequence: TGCAGTGCACCGGGACTAGCGGGAGTTACGTCCTACAATGAGCAGTTCTTC. Its protein is CSAPGLAGVTSYNEQFF.

There are many counts of this clonotype. The chain has TRBV7-9 and TRBJ2-1; D gene unclear. Germline loops: CDR1 SEHNR, CDR2 FQNEAQ (reference sequence). The V end lost 1 base, the J end lost 8 bases, and 3 bases lay between the germline ends. The CDR3 consists of 11 residues. The CDR3 sequence: CASSLVYEQFF. The CDR3 DNA reads TGTGCCAGCAGCTTAGTATATGAGCAGTTCTTC.

This clonotype was seen repeatedly, ten times or more. The rearrangement joins TRBV10-3 to TRBJ2-6; the match to TRBD1 covers 12 bases. Germline V gives CDR1 ENHRY, CDR2 SYGVKD. CDR3 size: 17 residues. J lost 2 bases, V lost 2 bases, and 1 base had no gene match. CDR3 sequence reads: CAISEGTGGAGANVLTF. Written as DNA, the CDR3 is TGTGCCATCAGTGAGGGGACAGGGGGCGCTGGGGCCAACGTCCTGACTTTC.

This clonotype was seen many times. The V call is TRBV5-5, the J call TRBJ2-5; perhaps TRBD2 as D (5 bases). The CDR3 is 13 residues long. The V gene's germline CDR1 is SGHKS and CDR2 YYEKEE (reference sequence). The V end was cut by 0 bases, the J end by 4 bases, with 7 bases between. The CDR3 is CASSLDEGETQYF. DNA for the CDR3: TGTGCCAGCAGCTTGGACGAGGGAGAGACCCAGTACTTC. Supplemented by reference TRBV5-5 and TRBJ2-5, the full variable domain reads DAGVTQSPTHLIKTRGQQVTLRCSPISGHKSVSWYQQVLGQGPQFIFQYYEKEERGRGNFPDRFSARQFPNYSSELNVNALLLGDSALYLCASSLDEGETQYFGPGTRLLVL.

This clonotype was recorded at least ten times. The chain combines TRBV3-1 with TRBJ1-5; tentative D call: TRBD1 (5 bases). The CDR3 has 14 amino acids. The germline V and J ends were trimmed by 4 bases and 1 base, with 8 bases remaining between them. Germline V gives CDR1 LGHDT, CDR2 YNNKEL (reference sequence). The CDR3 spells CASSLGVSNQPQHF. CDR3 bases: TGTGCCAGCAGCCTGGGGGTCAGCAATCAGCCCCAGCATTTT.

This clonotype was seen many times. An end of the junction differs from the germline gene, which may be a read error. The chain uses TRBV7-6 and TRBJ1-1, with unresolved D. This CDR3 has 13 amino acids. The germline V gene has CDR1 SGHVS and CDR2 FNYEAQ. CDR3 sequence reads: CASSLQGDTVAFF. The CDR3 DNA is TGTGCCAGCAGCTTACAAGGTGACACTGTAGCTTTCTTT.

This clonotype was detected ten times or more. The chain recombines TRBV6-2 or TRBV6-3 with TRBJ2-1, with 15 nucleotides matching TRBD2. CDR3 length: 17 amino acids. The V gene end was trimmed by 6 bases and the J gene end by 9 bases; junction bases not matched to a gene: 12. Germline values: CDR1 MNHEY, CDR2 SVGEGT. The DNA for the CDR3 is TGTGCCAGCAGCCGATTAGGACTAGCGGGAGGGCCGGGTGAGCAGTTCTTC. As protein: CASSRLGLAGGPGEQFF.

This clonotype was seen ten or more times. This rearrangement joins TRBV6-5 to TRBJ2-7; 13 nucleotides agree with TRBD2. Germline values: CDR1 MNHEY, CDR2 SVGAGI. There are 19 residues in the CDR3. V lost 0 bases and J lost 0; bases outside the gene matches: 8. The CDR3 coding sequence is TGTGCCAGCAGTTACTCGCCGACTAGCGGGAGGCCTACCTCCTACGAGCAGTACTTC. Protein sequence: CASSYSPTSGRPTSYEQYF.

This clonotype was recorded many times. V is TRBV28 and J is TRBJ2-7, with D uncertain. Trimming removed 2 bases at V and 6 bases at J, with 11 bases between. The CDR3 length is 13 residues. The germline CDR1 and CDR2 sequences are MDHEN and SYDVKM. CDR3 loop: CASSLPGRREQYF. CDR3 nucleotide sequence: TGTGCCAGCAGTTTACCCGGGCGACGCGAGCAGTACTTC.